One T cell receptor (beta chain) is described in this entry. The target antigen is unknown. The source of the sample is a study of vaccination and CD4 T cells after COVID-19. Sequencing of DNA taken from cultured CD4+ T cells relied on the Oncomine TCR Beta short-read assay. TCRdb processed the PCR reads anew with MiXCR; each CDR3 protein has one entry. This sample has 19,000 or so distinct CDR3 sequences, with about 40% found just once. Germline CDR1 is MNHEY and CDR2 is SVGAGI. The CDR3 totals 15 residues. V was cut by 0 bases and J by 2 bases, with 8 bases left in between. Sample treatment: roughly 11-day PBMC culture with coronavirus spike peptide pools or control peptides (ViraFEST assay).

This sequence joins TRBV6-5 and TRBJ2-1; weak D call: TRBD2 (6 bases). The clonotype was recovered from a human donor who had recovered from COVID-19. Sequencing used CD4+ T cells from blood, cultured in vitro. CDR3 DNA: TGTGCCAGCAGTTACTCGGCGGGACCCTACAATGAGCAGTTCTTC. It encodes CASSYSAGPYNEQFF.